Listed below are T cell receptor beta chains from one sample, sequenced in a study of T cell changes during pregnancy in multiple sclerosis. The table came from immunoSEQ multiplex PCR; TCRdb's copy has only in-frame clones and leaves some out. Among roughly 60,000 clones listed, 85% to 90% were seen once. The material was CD4+ T cells from peripheral blood mononuclear cells, obtained in the first trimester of pregnancy. The receptors originated from a female donor with multiple sclerosis, enrolled in a pregnancy study. CDR3s include the opening cysteine and the closing phenylalanine or tryptophan. Each record gives: clone size, D gene, V gene, J gene, CDR3 protein, CDR3 DNA. The D gene is left open where the match is weak. The listing skips clone size in some rows; elsewhere it reads once, few, many or a size class.

clone_size: .
d_call: .
v_call: TRBV30
j_call: TRBJ1-2
cdr3_aa: CAWSLGGGGSGYTF
cdr3_nt: TGTGCCTGGAGCTTAGGGGGTGGAGGTAGTGGCTACACCTTC

clone_size: .
d_call: .
v_call: TRBV27
j_call: TRBJ2-5
cdr3_aa: CASSLFGTQRQETQYF
cdr3_nt: TGTGCCAGCAGTTTATTTGGGACACAGAGACAAGAGACCCAGTACTTC

clone_size: .
d_call: TRBD2
v_call: TRBV5-1
j_call: TRBJ2-2
cdr3_aa: CASSLVAGGAAGELFF
cdr3_nt: TGCGCCAGCAGCTTGGTTGCGGGAGGGGCGGCCGGGGAGCTGTTTTTT

clone_size: .
d_call: TRBD2
v_call: TRBV5-1
j_call: TRBJ2-3
cdr3_aa: CASSWGGASGSTDTQYF
cdr3_nt: TGCGCCAGCAGCTGGGGGGGGGCTAGCGGGAGCACAGATACGCAGTATTTT

clone_size: once
d_call: TRBD1
v_call: TRBV15
j_call: TRBJ2-7
cdr3_aa: CATSKGTANEQYF
cdr3_nt: TGTGCCACCAGCAAGGGGACAGCCAACGAGCAGTACTTC

clone_size: .
d_call: TRBD2
v_call: TRBV18
j_call: TRBJ2-7
cdr3_aa: CASSLGLAGDEQYF
cdr3_nt: TGTGCCAGCTCGCTGGGACTAGCGGGGGACGAGCAGTACTTC

clone_size: .
d_call: .
v_call: TRBV10-3
j_call: TRBJ2-7
cdr3_aa: CAISEEYEQYF
cdr3_nt: TGTGCCATCAGTGAAGAGTACGAGCAGTACTTC

clone_size: .
d_call: .
v_call: TRBV11-1
j_call: TRBJ2-4
cdr3_aa: CASSLGWGSNIQYF
cdr3_nt: TGTGCCAGCAGCTTAGGCTGGGGCTCCAACATTCAGTACTTC

clone_size: .
d_call: TRBD2
v_call: TRBV30
j_call: TRBJ2-1
cdr3_aa: CAWSRGLADNEQFF
cdr3_nt: TGTGCCTGGAGTAGGGGACTAGCGGATAATGAGCAGTTCTTC

clone_size: once
d_call: TRBD1
v_call: TRBV5-1
j_call: TRBJ2-7
cdr3_aa: CASSGEDRVTYEQYF
cdr3_nt: TGCGCCAGCAGCGGGGAGGACAGGGTGACCTACGAGCAGTACTTC

clone_size: .
d_call: .
v_call: TRBV30
j_call: TRBJ2-3
cdr3_aa: CAWNYGLTDTQYF
cdr3_nt: TGTGCCTGGAACTATGGCCTCACAGATACGCAGTATTTT

clone_size: once
d_call: .
v_call: TRBV9
j_call: TRBJ2-3
cdr3_aa: CASSVVPSSATDTQYF
cdr3_nt: TGTGCCAGCAGCGTAGTTCCTAGCAGCGCCACAGATACGCAGTATTTT

clone_size: .
d_call: TRBD2
v_call: TRBV9
j_call: TRBJ2-3
cdr3_aa: CASSASPWTSGGVDTQYF
cdr3_nt: TGTGCCAGCAGCGCTTCCCCATGGACTAGCGGGGGGGTAGATACGCAGTATTTT

clone_size: once
d_call: .
v_call: TRBV25-1
j_call: TRBJ2-7
cdr3_aa: CASSEVGPAGVEQYF
cdr3_nt: TGTGCCAGCAGTGAAGTGGGACCGGCAGGGGTCGAGCAGTACTTC

clone_size: .
d_call: .
v_call: TRBV28
j_call: TRBJ2-5
cdr3_aa: CASRNTRQRDLQETQYF
cdr3_nt: TGTGCCAGCAGGAATACTCGACAGCGAGATCTCCAAGAGACCCAGTACTTC

clone_size: once
d_call: .
v_call: TRBV18
j_call: TRBJ2-7
cdr3_aa: CASSPKTGQYSRSFSYEQYF
cdr3_nt: TGTGCCAGCTCACCTAAAACGGGACAATACTCCCGGAGTTTCTCCTACGAGCAGTACTTC

clone_size: .
d_call: .
v_call: TRBV10-3
j_call: TRBJ1-1
cdr3_aa: CAISPWQEGNTEAFF
cdr3_nt: TGTGCCATCAGCCCCTGGCAGGAAGGGAACACTGAAGCTTTCTTT

clone_size: .
d_call: TRBD1
v_call: TRBV7-8
j_call: TRBJ1-2
cdr3_aa: CASSLDRSGGGYTF
cdr3_nt: TGTGCCAGCAGCTTAGACCGGTCAGGGGGTGGCTACACCTTC

clone_size: few
d_call: .
v_call: TRBV7-2
j_call: TRBJ1-5
cdr3_aa: CASSSLPGQPQHF
cdr3_nt: TGTGCCAGCAGCTCGCTGCCGGGTCAGCCCCAGCATTTT

clone_size: .
d_call: TRBD1
v_call: TRBV29-1
j_call: TRBJ2-1
cdr3_aa: CSAGTGRGDNEQFF
cdr3_nt: TGCAGCGCTGGGACAGGGCGCGGGGACAATGAGCAGTTCTTC

clone_size: .
d_call: .
v_call: TRBV6-1
j_call: TRBJ1-5
cdr3_aa: CASSGQGGRQPQHF
cdr3_nt: TGTGCCAGCAGTGGCCAGGGAGGTCGGCAGCCCCAGCATTTT

clone_size: .
d_call: TRBD1
v_call: TRBV9
j_call: TRBJ1-1
cdr3_aa: CASSPRWDRGLYGTEAFF
cdr3_nt: TGTGCCAGCAGCCCACGGTGGGACAGGGGGCTATACGGCACTGAAGCTTTCTTT

clone_size: few
d_call: TRBD1
v_call: TRBV6-5
j_call: TRBJ1-4
cdr3_aa: CASGGSGGNEKLFF
cdr3_nt: TGTGCCAGCGGAGGATCAGGGGGGAATGAAAAACTGTTTTTT

clone_size: .
d_call: .
v_call: TRBV27
j_call: TRBJ2-5
cdr3_aa: CASSLNLRRAQETQYF
cdr3_nt: TGTGCCAGCAGTTTAAATTTGCGGCGGGCCCAAGAGACCCAGTACTTC

clone_size: .
d_call: TRBD1
v_call: TRBV5-6
j_call: TRBJ1-5
cdr3_aa: CASSLGQGAMNRNQPQHF
cdr3_nt: TGTGCCAGCAGCTTGGGACAGGGGGCGATGAATCGCAATCAGCCCCAGCATTTT

clone_size: .
d_call: .
v_call: TRBV9
j_call: TRBJ1-6
cdr3_aa: CASSVGDTRSPLHF
cdr3_nt: TGTGCCAGCAGCGTAGGGGACACCAGGTCACCCCTCCACTTT

clone_size: .
d_call: .
v_call: TRBV11-3
j_call: TRBJ1-3
cdr3_aa: CASSGYGGNTIYF
cdr3_nt: TGTGCCAGCAGCGGATACGGGGGAAACACCATATATTTT

clone_size: .
d_call: TRBD2
v_call: TRBV7-9
j_call: TRBJ2-1
cdr3_aa: CASSLERGSYNEQFF
cdr3_nt: TGTGCCAGCAGCCTGGAGCGGGGCTCCTACAATGAGCAGTTCTTC